One sample yielded the 2 T cell receptor beta chains listed below, sequenced in a study of blood T cell repertoires in COVID-19. Profiled with immunoSEQ multiplex PCR; TCRdb holds only in-frame clones, not every one. This table holds 200,000 to 300,000 clones, about 83% found once. The sequenced material came from peripheral blood. Source of these receptors: a middle-aged man with acute or convalescent COVID-19.

V usage is TRBV12-5 and J usage is TRBJ1-2, with TRBD1 as a possible D gene (6 bases). The CDR3 runs 16 residues. V dropped 1 base and J dropped 2 bases, with 14 bases sitting between them. Germline V gene sequence: CDR1 LGHNT, CDR2 FRNRAP. This chain's CDR3 is CASGLETGWVNYGYTF. Written as DNA, the CDR3 is TGTGCTAGTGGTTTGGAAACAGGGTGGGTCAACTATGGCTACACCTTC.

V gene TRBV29-1 combines with J gene TRBJ2-1, with 9 positions matching TRBD2. The trim removed 1 base at V and 4 bases at J, leaving 8 bases unmatched. From germline, CDR1 is SQVTM and CDR2 ANQGSEA. The CDR3 consists of 16 residues. For the CDR3, the DNA is TGCAGCGTTGAAGGCGGGGCTAGCGGGGCATACAATGAGCAGTTCTTC. Amino acids: CSVEGGASGAYNEQFF.